This record looks at one TCR beta chain sequence and its context. This sample is part of a study of blood T cell repertoires in COVID-19. The study recruited people aged roughly 18 to 100 years across under 25 US areas. Assignments of participants to cohorts depended upon their own reported clinical history. V gave up 5 bases and J gave up 4 bases; unmatched junction bases: 1. The CDR3 totals 13 residues. The germline CDR1 and CDR2 sequences are LNHDA and SQIVND (reference sequence). Libraries were prepared by immunoSEQ multiplex PCR; TCRdb keeps only in-frame clonotypes and omits some of them. The repertoire consists of around 130,000 clones, with around 80% occurring once and the leading ten covering approximately 2.4%.

V and J are TRBV19 and TRBJ2-1; 8 nucleotides agree with TRBD1. This receptor was obtained from a man aged 40-55 years with acute COVID-19. Sequenced input: PBMCs or T cells enriched from blood (not recorded which). CDR3 protein: CASSGQGYNEQFF. CDR3 nucleotide sequence: TGTGCCAGTAGTGGACAGGGATACAATGAGCAGTTCTTC.